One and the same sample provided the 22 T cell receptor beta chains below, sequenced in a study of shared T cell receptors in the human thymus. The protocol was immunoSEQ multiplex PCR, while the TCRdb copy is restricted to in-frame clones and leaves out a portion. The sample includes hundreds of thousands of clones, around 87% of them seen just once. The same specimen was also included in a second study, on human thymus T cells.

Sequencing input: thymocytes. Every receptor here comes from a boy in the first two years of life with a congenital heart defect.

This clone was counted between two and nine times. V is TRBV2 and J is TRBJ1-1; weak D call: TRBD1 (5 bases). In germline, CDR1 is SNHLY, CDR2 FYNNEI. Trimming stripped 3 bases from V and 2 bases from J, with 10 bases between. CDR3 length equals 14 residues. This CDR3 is CASSDQGLNTEAFF. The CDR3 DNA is TGTGCCAGCAGTGACCAGGGCCTCAACACTGAAGCTTTCTTT. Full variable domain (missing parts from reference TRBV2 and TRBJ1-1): EPEVTQTPSHQVTQMGQEVILRCVPISNHLYFYWYRQILGQKVEFLVSFYNNEISEKSEIFDDQFSVERPDGSNFTLKIRSTKLEDSAMYFCASSDQGLNTEAFFGQGTRLTVV.

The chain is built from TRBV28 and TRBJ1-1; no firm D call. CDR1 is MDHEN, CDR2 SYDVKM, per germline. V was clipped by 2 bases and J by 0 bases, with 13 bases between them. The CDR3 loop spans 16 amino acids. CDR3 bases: TGTGCCAGCAGTTTAGGGTTTCCGGGGATGAACACTGAAGCTTTCTTT. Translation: CASSLGFPGMNTEAFF.

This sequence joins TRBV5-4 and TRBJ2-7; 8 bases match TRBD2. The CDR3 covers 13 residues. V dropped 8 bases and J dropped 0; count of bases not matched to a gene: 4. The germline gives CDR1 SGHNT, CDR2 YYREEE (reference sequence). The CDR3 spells CARRSGSSYEQYF. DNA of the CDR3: TGTGCCAGGCGGAGCGGGAGCTCCTACGAGCAGTACTTC.

The CDR3: CASSCGLAGADTQYF. In DNA form, the CDR3 reads TGTGCCAGCAGCTGTGGACTAGCGGGAGCGGATACGCAGTATTTT. The chain has TRBV11-3 and TRBJ2-3, with 13 bases aligning to TRBD2. Germline CDR1 is SGHNT and CDR2 is YENEEA. The CDR3 runs to 15 residues. With V trimmed by 4 bases and J by 6 bases, 4 bases remained unmatched. Looking up the rest from reference TRBV11-3 and TRBJ2-3 gives the full variable domain: EAGVVQSPRYKIIEKKQPVAFWCNPISGHNTLYWYLQNLGQGPELLIRYENEEAVDDSQLPKDRFSAERLKGVDSTLKIQPAELGDSAVYLCASSCGLAGADTQYFGPGTRLTVL.

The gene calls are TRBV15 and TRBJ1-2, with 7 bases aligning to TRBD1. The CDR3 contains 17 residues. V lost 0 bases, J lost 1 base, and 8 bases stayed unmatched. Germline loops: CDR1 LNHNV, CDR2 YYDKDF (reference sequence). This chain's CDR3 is CATSRDRFQGGNYGYTF. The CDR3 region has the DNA TGTGCCACCAGCAGAGATAGATTCCAGGGGGGTAACTATGGCTACACCTTC.

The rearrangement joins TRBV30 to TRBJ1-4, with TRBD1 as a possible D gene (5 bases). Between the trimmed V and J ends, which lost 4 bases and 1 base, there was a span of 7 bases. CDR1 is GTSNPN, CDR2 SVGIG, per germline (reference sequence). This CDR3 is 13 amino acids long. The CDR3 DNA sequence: TGTGCCTGGACCGGGGGAACTAATGAAAAACTGTTTTTT. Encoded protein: CAWTGGTNEKLFF.

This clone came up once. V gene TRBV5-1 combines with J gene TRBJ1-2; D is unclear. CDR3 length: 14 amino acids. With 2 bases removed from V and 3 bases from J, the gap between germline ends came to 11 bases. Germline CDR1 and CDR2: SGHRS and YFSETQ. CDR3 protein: CASSLEGVDYGYTF. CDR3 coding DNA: TGCGCCAGCAGCTTAGAGGGCGTCGACTATGGCTACACCTTC.

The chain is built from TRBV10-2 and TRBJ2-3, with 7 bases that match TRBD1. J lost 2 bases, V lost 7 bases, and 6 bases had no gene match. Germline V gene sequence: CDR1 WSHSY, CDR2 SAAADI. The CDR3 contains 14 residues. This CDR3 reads CASKRQGYTDTQYF. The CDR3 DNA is TGCGCCAGCAAACGACAGGGATACACAGATACGCAGTATTTT.

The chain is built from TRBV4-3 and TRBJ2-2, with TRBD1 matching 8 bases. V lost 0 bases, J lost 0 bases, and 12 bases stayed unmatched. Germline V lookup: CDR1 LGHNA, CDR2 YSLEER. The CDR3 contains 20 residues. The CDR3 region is CASSQETRGQGATNTGELFF. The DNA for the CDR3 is TGCGCCAGCAGCCAAGAAACCCGCGGGCAGGGGGCTACGAACACCGGGGAGCTGTTTTTT.

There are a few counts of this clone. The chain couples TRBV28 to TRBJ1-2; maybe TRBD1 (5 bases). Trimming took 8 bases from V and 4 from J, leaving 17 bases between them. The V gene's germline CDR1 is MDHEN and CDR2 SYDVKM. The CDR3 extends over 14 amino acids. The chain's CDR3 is CASRRGGYGYGYTF. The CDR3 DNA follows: TGTGCCAGCCGTAGGGGAGGGTACGGCTATGGCTACACCTTC.

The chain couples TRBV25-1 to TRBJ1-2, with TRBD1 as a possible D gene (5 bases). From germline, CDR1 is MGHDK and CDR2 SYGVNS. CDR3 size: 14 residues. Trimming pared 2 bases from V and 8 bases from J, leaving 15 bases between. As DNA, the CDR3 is TGTGCCAGCAGTGAACCTGACGGGGGGGACGGCTACACCTTC. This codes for CASSEPDGGDGYTF.

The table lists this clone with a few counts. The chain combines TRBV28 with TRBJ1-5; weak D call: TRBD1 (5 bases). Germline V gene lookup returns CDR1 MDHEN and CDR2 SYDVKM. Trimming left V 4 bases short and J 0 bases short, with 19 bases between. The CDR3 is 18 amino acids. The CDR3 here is CASSSLWGAIYSNQPQHF. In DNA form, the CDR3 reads TGTGCCAGCAGTTCCCTATGGGGCGCAATTTATAGCAATCAGCCCCAGCATTTT.

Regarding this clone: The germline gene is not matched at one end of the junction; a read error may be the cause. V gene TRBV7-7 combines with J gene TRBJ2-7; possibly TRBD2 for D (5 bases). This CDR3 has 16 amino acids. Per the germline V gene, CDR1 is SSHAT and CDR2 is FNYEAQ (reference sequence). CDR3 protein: CASSLDRAAKIYEQYF. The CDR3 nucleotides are TGTGCTAGCAGCTTAGACCGAGCGGCCAAGATTTACGAGCAGTACTTC.

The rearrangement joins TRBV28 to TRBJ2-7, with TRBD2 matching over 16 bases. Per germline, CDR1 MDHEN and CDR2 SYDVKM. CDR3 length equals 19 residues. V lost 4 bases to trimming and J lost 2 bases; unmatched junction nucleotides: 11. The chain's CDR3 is CASSSTRGLAGGPPYEQYF. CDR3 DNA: TGTGCCAGCAGTTCTACTCGGGGACTAGCGGGAGGGCCGCCCTACGAGCAGTACTTC.

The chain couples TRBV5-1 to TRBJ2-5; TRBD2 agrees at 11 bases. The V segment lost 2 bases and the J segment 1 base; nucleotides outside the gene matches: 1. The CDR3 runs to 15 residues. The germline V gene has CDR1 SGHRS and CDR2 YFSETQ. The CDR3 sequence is CASSFGLAGQETQYF. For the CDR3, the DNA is TGCGCCAGCAGCTTTGGACTAGCGGGCCAAGAGACCCAGTACTTC.

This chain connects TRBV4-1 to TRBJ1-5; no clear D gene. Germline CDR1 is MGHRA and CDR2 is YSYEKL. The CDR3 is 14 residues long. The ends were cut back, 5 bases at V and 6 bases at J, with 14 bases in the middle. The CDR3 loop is CASSKSREGQPQHF. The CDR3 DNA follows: TGCGCCAGCAGCAAAAGCAGAGAGGGTCAGCCCCAGCATTTT.

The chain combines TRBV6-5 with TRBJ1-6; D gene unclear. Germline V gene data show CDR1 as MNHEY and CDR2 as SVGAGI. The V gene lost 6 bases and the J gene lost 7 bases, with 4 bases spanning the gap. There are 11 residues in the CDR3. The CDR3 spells CASRLNSPLHF. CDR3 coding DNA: TGTGCCAGCAGACTAAATTCACCCCTCCACTTT.

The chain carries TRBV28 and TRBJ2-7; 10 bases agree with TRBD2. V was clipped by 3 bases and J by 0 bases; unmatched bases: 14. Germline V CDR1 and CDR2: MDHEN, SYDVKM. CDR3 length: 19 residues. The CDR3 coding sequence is TGTGCCAGCAGTTTCCTCCAAGCGGGAGGGCCCCCAAGCTCCTACGAGCAGTACTTC. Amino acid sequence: CASSFLQAGGPPSSYEQYF. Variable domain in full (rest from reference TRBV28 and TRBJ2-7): DVKVTQSSRYLVKRTGEKVFLECVQDMDHENMFWYRQDPGLGLRLIYFSYDVKMKEKGDIPEGYSVSREKKERFSLILESASTNQTSMYLCASSFLQAGGPPSSYEQYFGPGTRLTVT.

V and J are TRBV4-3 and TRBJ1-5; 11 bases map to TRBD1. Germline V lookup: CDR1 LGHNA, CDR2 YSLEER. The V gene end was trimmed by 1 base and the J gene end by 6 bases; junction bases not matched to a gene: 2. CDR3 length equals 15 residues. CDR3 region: CASSQGTGGGQPQHF. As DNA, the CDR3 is TGCGCCAGCAGCCAAGGGACAGGGGGCGGTCAGCCCCAGCATTTT.

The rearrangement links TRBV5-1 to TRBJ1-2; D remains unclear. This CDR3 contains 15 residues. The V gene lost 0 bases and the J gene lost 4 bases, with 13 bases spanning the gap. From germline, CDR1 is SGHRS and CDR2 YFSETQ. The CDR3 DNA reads TGCGCCAGCAGCTTGGATGGCCAAAATCTCTATGGCTACACCTTC. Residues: CASSLDGQNLYGYTF.

The CDR3 sequence: CASSFGLAGGPRHEQFF. DNA for the CDR3: TGTGCCAGCAGCTTTGGACTAGCGGGAGGGCCCCGGCATGAGCAGTTCTTC. This chain connects TRBV7-8 to TRBJ2-1, with 15 bases fitting TRBD2. The length of the CDR3 is 17 residues. Germline V lookup: CDR1 SGHVS, CDR2 FQNEAQ. J lost 8 bases, V lost 3 bases, and 8 bases had no gene match.

The CDR3 DNA follows: TGCGCCAGCAGAGATCAGCGGGAGCAGAGCACAGATACGCAGTATTTT. Its translation is CASRDQREQSTDTQYF. The V and J genes are TRBV5-1 and TRBJ2-3; 8 nucleotides line up with TRBD2. The CDR3 is made up of 16 amino acids. Germline loops: CDR1 SGHRS, CDR2 YFSETQ. V was pared by 5 bases and J by 0 bases, with 8 bases of the junction left unmatched.